The 14 T cell receptor beta chains below come from one sample, sequenced in a study of blood T cells in healthy people across ages. Together with a sample-barcoded 5' primer, a J-beta primer mix was included in a second PCR lasting about 6 to 12 cycles. One entry per CDR3 protein results from TCRdb running MiXCR on the 5' RACE reads. This sample carries approximately 1,100,000 distinct CDR3 sequences, more than 35% of them seen once, and the ten largest clones take around 18%. The sequenced material came from blood. These receptor sequences come from a woman in her fifties or sixties in good health.

The chain joins TRBV21-1 to TRBJ2-5; the DNA was not used to check the table's D call, TRBD1. TRBV21-1 is an annotated pseudogene. The CDR3 runs to 14 residues. Here the CDR3 reads CAGLGDRAQETQYF. In DNA form, the CDR3 reads TGTGCCGGACTTGGGGACAGGGCCCAAGAGACCCAGTACTTC.

CDR3 in amino acids: CASSLEIDPHTDTQYF. The CDR3 region has the DNA TGTGCCAGCAGCTTAGAGATCGACCCGCACACAGATACGCAGTATTTT. V usage is TRBV3-1 and J usage is TRBJ2-3; D is uncertain. This CDR3 contains 16 residues. V lost 5 bases, J lost 2 bases, and 17 bases lay in between. The germline V gene has CDR1 LGHDT and CDR2 YNNKEL (reference sequence).

The chain has TRBV7-2 and TRBJ2-4; D may be TRBD1 or TRBD2 (5 bases each). This CDR3 has 16 amino acids. Germline loops: CDR1 SGHTA, CDR2 FQGNSA. The V and J ends lost 5 bases and 9 bases respectively, with 23 bases between them. CDR3: CASSLHFDRDRGIQYF. CDR3 DNA sequence: TGTGCCAGCAGCCTCCATTTTGACCGGGATAGGGGCATTCAGTACTTC.

This chain connects TRBV20-1 to TRBJ2-1, with TRBD2 matching 7 bases. This CDR3 is 16 amino acids long. V trimming: 3 bases; J trimming: 4 bases; junction bases outside the gene matches: 12. Germline values: CDR1 DFQATT, CDR2 SNEGSKA (reference sequence). The CDR3 loop is CSASASWEGRYNEQFF. The CDR3 nucleotides read TGCAGTGCTAGTGCCTCGTGGGAGGGCCGGTACAATGAGCAGTTCTTC.

The V call is TRBV7-9, the J call TRBJ2-3; 7 bases are a match to TRBD2. The germline V gene encodes CDR1 SEHNR and CDR2 FQNEAQ (reference sequence). The V gene end was trimmed by 8 bases and the J gene end by 4 bases; junction bases not matched to a gene: 6. This CDR3 contains 13 residues. In nucleotides, the CDR3 is TGTGCCAGCCATGGGGGGGGATCAGATACGCAGTATTTT. Protein product: CASHGGGSDTQYF. Together with reference TRBV7-9 and TRBJ2-3, the CDR3 gives the full variable domain: DTGVSQNPRHKITKRGQNVTFRCDPISEHNRLYWYRQTLGQGPEFLTYFQNEAQLEKSRLLSDRFSAERPKGSFSTLEIQRTEQGDSAMYLCASHGGGSDTQYFGPGTRLTVL.

This clonotype has a count of ten or more. J is TRBJ2-7 and V is TRBV7-8, with TRBD1 identical over 11 bases. With 5 bases clipped from V and 5 bases from J, the junction kept 2 bases outside the gene matches. CDR3 length: 13 residues. CDR1 is SGHVS and CDR2 is FQNEAQ in the germline V gene. CDR3 coding DNA: TGTGCCAGCAGCACGGGACAGGGGGACGAGCAGTACTTC. Protein product: CASSTGQGDEQYF.

The V gene is TRBV15, the J gene TRBJ2-4; D unresolved. With 5 bases removed from V and 13 bases from J, the gap between germline ends came to 12 bases. This CDR3 has 11 residues. CDR1 is LNHNV, CDR2 YYDKDF, per germline (reference sequence). This chain's CDR3 is CATSDYYEQYF. The CDR3 nucleotides are TGTGCCACCAGCGATTACTATGAGCAGTACTTC.

This clonotype occurred a few times. DNA of the CDR3: TGTGCCAGCAGTGTCGACAGGGGGCGAGGACGGACCCAGTACTTC. It is translated as CASSVDRGRGRTQYF. V usage is TRBV28 and J usage is TRBJ2-7; 10 bases agree with TRBD1. The DNA end is a closer match to TRBJ2-5, so the J assignment may be wrong. The CDR3 is made up of 15 amino acids. Germline V CDR1 and CDR2: MDHEN, SYDVKM.

A single count supports this clonotype. The V call is TRBV7-9, the J call TRBJ2-5, with D possibly TRBD1 on 6 matching bases. V lost 5 bases, J lost 11 bases, and 15 bases lay in between. CDR1 is SEHNR, CDR2 FQNEAQ, per germline (reference sequence). The CDR3 contains 12 residues. DNA for the CDR3: TGTGCCAGCAGCCGCAGGACAGATGAGCAGTACTTC. Translation gives CASSRRTDEQYF.

Only a few counts were recorded for this clonotype. J is TRBJ2-4 and V is TRBV14, with 10 bases fitting TRBD2. The assigned J gene may be wrong: the sequence end matches TRBJ2-5 better. Germline CDR1 and CDR2: SGHDN and FVKESK. This CDR3 has 18 residues. The CDR3 here is CASSLRLAGVLVQETQYF. CDR3 nucleotide sequence: TGTGCCAGCAGCCTTAGGCTAGCGGGAGTCCTGGTTCAAGAGACCCAGTACTTC.

J is TRBJ1-2 and V is TRBV5-5; D may be TRBD1 (5 bases). Germline lookup yields CDR1 SGHKS and CDR2 YYEKEE (reference sequence). The CDR3 length is 17 residues. V gave up 1 base and J gave up 6 bases, with 22 bases separating them. Here the CDR3 DNA reads TGTGCCAGCAGCTTGACCTACCAAGGGGCAGGAGGAGATGGCTACACCTTC. Protein product: CASSLTYQGAGGDGYTF.

J is TRBJ2-7 and V is TRBV21-1; no DNA check was done on the table's D call, TRBD2. TRBV21-1 is a pseudogene locus. The CDR3 contains 16 residues. This chain's CDR3 is CASSNQGSGSSYEQYF. CDR3 coding DNA: TGTGCCAGCAGCAATCAAGGTAGCGGGAGCTCCTACGAGCAGTACTTC.

This chain connects TRBV12-5 to TRBJ2-7; no reliable D call. The germline gives CDR1 LGHNT, CDR2 FRNRAP. The length of the CDR3 is 13 residues. Trimming pared 6 bases from V and 4 bases from J, leaving 13 bases between. The CDR3 nucleotides read TGTGCTAGTGGACGGGTGGGCAGGTACGAGCAGTACTTC. Its protein product is CASGRVGRYEQYF.

To note about this clonotype: A much more abundant neighbour one base away suggests this may be a read error. The gene calls are TRBV7-9 and TRBJ2-1, with D perhaps matching TRBD1 (6 bases). The CDR3 sequence is 13 residues long. V was trimmed by 5 bases and J by 12 bases, leaving 17 bases between them. The germline gives CDR1 SEHNR, CDR2 FQNEAQ (reference sequence). CDR3 amino acids: CASSPDRMGAQFF. In DNA form, the CDR3 reads TGTGCCAGCAGCCCGGACAGAATGGGTGCGCAGTTCTTC.